Included here is one T cell receptor (beta chain) sequence, with context. V was clipped by 6 bases and J by 3 bases; unmatched bases: 5. The CDR3 spans 14 residues. The germline V gene has CDR1 KGHSH and CDR2 LQKENI. The data belong to a study of blood T cell repertoires in COVID-19. The data were produced by immunoSEQ multiplex PCR, yet TCRdb's version contains in-frame clones alone and is incomplete. The sample records roughly 66,000 clones, around 81% being singletons. The source of this sequence is a woman aged 60-70 years with acute or convalescent COVID-19. The chain has TRBV18 and TRBJ1-5; 7 nucleotides agree with TRBD1. Material for sequencing was peripheral blood. The CDR3 DNA reads as TGTGCCAGCTCGAGGGACAGAGACAATCAGCCCCAGCATTTT. It yields the protein CASSRDRDNQPQHF.